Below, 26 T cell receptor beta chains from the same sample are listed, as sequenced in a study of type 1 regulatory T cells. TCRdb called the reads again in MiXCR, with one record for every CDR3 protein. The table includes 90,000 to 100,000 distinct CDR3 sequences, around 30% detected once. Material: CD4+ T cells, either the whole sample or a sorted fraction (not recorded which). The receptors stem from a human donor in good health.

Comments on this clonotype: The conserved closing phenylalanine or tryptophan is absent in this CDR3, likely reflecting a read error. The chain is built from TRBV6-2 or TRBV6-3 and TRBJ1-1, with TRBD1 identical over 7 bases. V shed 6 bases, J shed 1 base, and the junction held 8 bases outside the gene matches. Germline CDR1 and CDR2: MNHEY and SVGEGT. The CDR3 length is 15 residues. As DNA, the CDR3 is TGTGCCAGCAGCCGACCGGGACAGCCGAACACTGAAGCTTTCTGT. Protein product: CASSRPGQPNTEAFC.

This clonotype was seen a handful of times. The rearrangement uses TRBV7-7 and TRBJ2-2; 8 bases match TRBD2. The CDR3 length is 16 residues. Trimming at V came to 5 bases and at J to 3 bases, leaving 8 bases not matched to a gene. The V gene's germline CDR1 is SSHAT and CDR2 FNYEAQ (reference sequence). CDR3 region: CASSPLPGGDTGELFF. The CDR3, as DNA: TGTGCCAGCAGCCCTCTCCCGGGAGGGGACACCGGGGAGCTGTTTTTT.

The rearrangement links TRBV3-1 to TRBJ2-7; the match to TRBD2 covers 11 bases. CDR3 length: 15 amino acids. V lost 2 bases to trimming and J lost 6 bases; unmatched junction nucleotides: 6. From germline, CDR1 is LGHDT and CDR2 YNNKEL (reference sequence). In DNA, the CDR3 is TGTGCCAGCAGCCAACAACTAGCGGGAGAGTTCGAGCAGTACTTC. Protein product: CASSQQLAGEFEQYF.

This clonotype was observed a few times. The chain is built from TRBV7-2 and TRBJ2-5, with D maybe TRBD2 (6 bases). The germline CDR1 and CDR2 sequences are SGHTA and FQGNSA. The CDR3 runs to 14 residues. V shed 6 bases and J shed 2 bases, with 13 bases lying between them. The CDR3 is CASSTRTTQETQYF. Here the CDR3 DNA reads TGTGCCAGCAGTACACGGACTACACAAGAGACCCAGTACTTC.

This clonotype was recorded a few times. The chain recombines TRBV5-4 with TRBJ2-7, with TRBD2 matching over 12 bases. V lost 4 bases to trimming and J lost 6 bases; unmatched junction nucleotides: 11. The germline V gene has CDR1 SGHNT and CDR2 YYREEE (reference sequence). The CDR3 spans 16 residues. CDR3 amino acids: CASSRMTSGSLGEQYF. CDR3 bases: TGTGCCAGCAGCCGCATGACTAGCGGGAGCCTGGGCGAGCAGTACTTC.

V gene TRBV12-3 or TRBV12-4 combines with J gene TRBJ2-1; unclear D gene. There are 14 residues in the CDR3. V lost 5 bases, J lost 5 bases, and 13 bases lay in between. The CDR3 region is CASSPLVAHNEQFF. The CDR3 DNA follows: TGTGCCAGCAGTCCCCTCGTGGCCCACAATGAGCAGTTCTTC.

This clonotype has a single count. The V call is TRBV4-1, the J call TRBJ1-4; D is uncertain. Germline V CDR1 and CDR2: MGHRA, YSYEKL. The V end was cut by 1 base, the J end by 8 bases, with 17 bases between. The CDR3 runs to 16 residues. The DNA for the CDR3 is TGCGCCAGCAGCCAAGGGCCAGGCCCGGCTGGGGAAAAACTGTTTTTT. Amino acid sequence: CASSQGPGPAGEKLFF.

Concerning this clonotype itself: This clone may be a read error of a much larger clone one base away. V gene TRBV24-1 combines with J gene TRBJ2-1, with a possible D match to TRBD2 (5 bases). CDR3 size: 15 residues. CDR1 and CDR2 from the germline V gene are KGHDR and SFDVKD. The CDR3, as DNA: TGTGACACCAGTGGTCGGGATCTATCCTACAATGAGCAGTTCTTC. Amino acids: CDTSGRDLSYNEQFF.

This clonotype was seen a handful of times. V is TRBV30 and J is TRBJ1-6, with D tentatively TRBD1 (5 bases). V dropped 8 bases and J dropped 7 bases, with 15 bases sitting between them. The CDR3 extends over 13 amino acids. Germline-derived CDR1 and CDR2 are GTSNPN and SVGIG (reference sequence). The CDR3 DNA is TGTGCCACCGAAAAAACAGGCAATTCACCCCTCCACTTT. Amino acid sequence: CATEKTGNSPLHF.

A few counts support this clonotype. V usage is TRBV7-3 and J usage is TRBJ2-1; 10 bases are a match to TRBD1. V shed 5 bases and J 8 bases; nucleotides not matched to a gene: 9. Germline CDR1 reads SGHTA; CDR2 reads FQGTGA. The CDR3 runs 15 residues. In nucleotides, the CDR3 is TGTGCCAGCAGCGAATGGGGACAGGGGAGGTATGAGCAGTTCTTC. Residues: CASSEWGQGRYEQFF.

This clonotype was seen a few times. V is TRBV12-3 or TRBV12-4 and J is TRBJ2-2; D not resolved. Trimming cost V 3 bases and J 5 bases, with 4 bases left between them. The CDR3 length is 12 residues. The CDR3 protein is CASSFLTGELFF. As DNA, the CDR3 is TGTGCCAGCAGTTTTCTGACCGGGGAGCTGTTTTTT.

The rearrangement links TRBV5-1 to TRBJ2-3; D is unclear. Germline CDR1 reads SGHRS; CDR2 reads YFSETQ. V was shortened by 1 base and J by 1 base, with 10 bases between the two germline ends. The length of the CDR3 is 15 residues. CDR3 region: CASSLSPMGTDTQYF. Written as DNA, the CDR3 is TGCGCCAGCAGCTTGAGCCCTATGGGCACAGATACGCAGTATTTT.

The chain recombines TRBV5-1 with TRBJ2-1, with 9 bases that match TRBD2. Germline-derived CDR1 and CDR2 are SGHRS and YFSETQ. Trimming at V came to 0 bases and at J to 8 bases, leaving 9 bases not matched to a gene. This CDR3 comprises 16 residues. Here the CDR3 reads CASSLAPGTSRDEQFF. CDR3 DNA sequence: TGCGCCAGCAGCTTGGCCCCCGGGACTAGCCGAGATGAGCAGTTCTTC.

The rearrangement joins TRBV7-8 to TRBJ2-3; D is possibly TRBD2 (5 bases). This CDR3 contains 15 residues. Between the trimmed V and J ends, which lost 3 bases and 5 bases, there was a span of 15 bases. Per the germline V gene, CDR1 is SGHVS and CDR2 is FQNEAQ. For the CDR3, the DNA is TGTGCCAGCAGCTTCCCCGGGGTAGCCATAGATACGCAGTATTTT. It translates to CASSFPGVAIDTQYF.

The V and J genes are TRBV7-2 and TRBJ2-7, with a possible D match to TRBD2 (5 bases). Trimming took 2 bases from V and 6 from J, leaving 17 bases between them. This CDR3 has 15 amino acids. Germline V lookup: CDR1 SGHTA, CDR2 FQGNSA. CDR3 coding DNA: TGTGCCAGCAGCTTATCCACGGGGATGGGCCGCGAGCAGTACTTC. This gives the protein CASSLSTGMGREQYF.

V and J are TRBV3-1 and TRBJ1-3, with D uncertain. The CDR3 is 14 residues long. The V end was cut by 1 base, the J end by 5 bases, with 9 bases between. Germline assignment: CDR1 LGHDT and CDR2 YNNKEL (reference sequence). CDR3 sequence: CASSQVSERNTIYF. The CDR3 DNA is TGTGCCAGCAGCCAAGTGAGTGAGAGAAACACCATATATTTT.

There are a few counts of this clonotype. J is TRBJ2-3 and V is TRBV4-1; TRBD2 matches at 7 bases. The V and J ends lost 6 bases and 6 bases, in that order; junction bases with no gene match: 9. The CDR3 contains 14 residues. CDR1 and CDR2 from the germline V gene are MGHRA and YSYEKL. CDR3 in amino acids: CASSWGGQADTQYF. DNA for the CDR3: TGCGCCAGCAGTTGGGGAGGGCAGGCGGATACGCAGTATTTT.

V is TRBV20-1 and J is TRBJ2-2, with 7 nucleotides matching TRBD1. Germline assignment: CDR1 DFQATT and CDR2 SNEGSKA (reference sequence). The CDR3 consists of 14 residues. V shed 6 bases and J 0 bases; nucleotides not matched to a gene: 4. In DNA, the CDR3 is TGCAGTGCCCGGGACAGCTCGAACACCGGGGAGCTGTTTTTT. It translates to CSARDSSNTGELFF.

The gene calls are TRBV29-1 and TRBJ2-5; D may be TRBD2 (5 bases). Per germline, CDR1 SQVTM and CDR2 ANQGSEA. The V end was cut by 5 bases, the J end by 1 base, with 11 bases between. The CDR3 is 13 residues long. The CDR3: CSVSGRLQETQYF. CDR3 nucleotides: TGCAGCGTTAGCGGTAGACTCCAAGAGACCCAGTACTTC.

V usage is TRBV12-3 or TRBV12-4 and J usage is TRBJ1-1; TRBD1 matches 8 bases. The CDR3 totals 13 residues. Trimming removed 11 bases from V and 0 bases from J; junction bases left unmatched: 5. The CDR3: CACQGAVNTEAFF. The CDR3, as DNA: TGTGCCTGCCAGGGGGCGGTGAACACTGAAGCTTTCTTT.

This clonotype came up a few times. This CDR3 reads CASSLSGSSLNTQYF. CDR3 in DNA: TGCGCCAGCAGCTTGAGCGGGAGCTCCCTGAATACGCAGTATTTT. The chain links TRBV5-1 to TRBJ2-3; TRBD2 agrees at 8 bases. Trimming took 1 base from V and 7 from J; bases not matched to a gene: 8. The CDR3 consists of 15 residues. Germline V gene sequence: CDR1 SGHRS, CDR2 YFSETQ.

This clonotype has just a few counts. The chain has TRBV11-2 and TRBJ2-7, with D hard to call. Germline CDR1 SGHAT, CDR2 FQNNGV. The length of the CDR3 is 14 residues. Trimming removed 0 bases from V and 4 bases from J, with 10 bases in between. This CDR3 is CASSLEGGPYEQYF. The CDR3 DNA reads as TGTGCCAGCAGCTTAGAAGGTGGCCCATACGAGCAGTACTTC.

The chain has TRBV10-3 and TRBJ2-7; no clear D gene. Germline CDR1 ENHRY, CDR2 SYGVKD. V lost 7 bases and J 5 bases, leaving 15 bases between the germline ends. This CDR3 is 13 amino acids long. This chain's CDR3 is CAITETARDEQYF. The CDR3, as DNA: TGTGCCATCACCGAGACGGCCCGGGACGAGCAGTACTTC.

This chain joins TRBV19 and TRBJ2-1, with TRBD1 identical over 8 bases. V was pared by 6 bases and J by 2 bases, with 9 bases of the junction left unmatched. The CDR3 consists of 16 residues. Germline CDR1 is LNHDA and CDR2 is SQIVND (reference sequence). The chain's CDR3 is CASRSRGRGPYNEQFF. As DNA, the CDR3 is TGTGCCAGTAGGAGCAGGGGGCGCGGTCCCTACAATGAGCAGTTCTTC. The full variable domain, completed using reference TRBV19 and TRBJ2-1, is DGGITQSPKYLFRKEGQNVTLSCEQNLNHDAMYWYRQDPGQGLRLIYYSQIVNDFQKGDIAEGYSVSREKKESFPLTVTSAQKNPTAFYLCASRSRGRGPYNEQFFGPGTRLTVL.

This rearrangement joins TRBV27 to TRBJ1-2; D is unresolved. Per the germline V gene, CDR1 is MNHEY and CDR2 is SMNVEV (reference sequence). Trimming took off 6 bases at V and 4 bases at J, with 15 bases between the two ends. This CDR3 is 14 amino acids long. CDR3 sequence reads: CASRPTRAVYGYTF. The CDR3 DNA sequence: TGTGCCAGCAGACCTACTCGGGCGGTCTATGGCTACACCTTC.

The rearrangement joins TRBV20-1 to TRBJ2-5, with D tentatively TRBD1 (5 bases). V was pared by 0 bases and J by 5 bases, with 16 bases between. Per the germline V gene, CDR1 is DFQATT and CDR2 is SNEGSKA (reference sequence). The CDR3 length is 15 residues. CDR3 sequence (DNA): TGCAGTGCTAGAGATTTAGGGGCCATCATCGAGACCCAGTACTTC. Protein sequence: CSARDLGAIIETQYF.